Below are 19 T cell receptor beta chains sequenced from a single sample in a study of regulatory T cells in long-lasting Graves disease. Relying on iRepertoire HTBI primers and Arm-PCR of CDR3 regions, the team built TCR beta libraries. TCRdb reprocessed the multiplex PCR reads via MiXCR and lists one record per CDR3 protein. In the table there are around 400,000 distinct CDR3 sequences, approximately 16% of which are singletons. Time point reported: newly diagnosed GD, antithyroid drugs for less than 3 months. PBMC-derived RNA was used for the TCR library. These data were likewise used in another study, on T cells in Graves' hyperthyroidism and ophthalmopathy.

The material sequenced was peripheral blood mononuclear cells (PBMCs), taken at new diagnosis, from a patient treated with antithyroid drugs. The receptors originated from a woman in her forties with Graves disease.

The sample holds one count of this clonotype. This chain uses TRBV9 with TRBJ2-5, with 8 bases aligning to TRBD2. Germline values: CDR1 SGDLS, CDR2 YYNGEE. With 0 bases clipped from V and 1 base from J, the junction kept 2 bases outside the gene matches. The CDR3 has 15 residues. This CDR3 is CASSVGGRFQETQYF. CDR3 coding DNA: TGTGCCAGCAGCGTAGGCGGGAGGTTCCAAGAGACCCAGTACTTC.

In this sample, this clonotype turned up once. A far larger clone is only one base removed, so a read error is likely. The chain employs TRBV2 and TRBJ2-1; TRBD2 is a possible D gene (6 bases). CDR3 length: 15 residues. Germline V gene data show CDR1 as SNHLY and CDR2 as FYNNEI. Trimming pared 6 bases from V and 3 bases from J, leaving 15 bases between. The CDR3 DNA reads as TGTGCCAGCAGCGCCGGGACTCCTCTCTACAATGAGCAGTTCTTC. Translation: CASSAGTPLYNEQFF.

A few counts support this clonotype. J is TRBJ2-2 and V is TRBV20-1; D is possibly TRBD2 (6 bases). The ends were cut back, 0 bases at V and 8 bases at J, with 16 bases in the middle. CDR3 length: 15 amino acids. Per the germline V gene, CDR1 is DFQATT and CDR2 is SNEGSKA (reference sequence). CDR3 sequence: CSARDGGTSAGELFF. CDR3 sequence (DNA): TGCAGTGCTAGAGATGGGGGGACCTCTGCGGGGGAGCTGTTTTTT.

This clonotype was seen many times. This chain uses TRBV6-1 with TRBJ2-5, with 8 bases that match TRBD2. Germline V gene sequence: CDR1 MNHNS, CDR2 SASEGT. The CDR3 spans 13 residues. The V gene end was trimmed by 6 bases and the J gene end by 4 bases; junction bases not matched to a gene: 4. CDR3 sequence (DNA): TGTGCCAGCAGAGGGACTAGTCGAGAGACCCAGTACTTC. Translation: CASRGTSRETQYF.

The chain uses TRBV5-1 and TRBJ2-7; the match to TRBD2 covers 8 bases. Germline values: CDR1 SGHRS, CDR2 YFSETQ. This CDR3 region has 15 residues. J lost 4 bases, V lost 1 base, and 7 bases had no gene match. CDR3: CASSLREGQGYEQYF. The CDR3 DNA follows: TGCGCCAGCAGCTTGCGGGAGGGCCAGGGGTACGAGCAGTACTTC.

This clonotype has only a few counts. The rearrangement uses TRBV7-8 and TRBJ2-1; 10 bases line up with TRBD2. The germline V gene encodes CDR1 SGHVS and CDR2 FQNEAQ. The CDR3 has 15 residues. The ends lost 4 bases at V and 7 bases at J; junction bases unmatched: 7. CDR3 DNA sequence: TGTGCCAGCAGCTACGGACTAGCGGTTGATAATGAGCAGTTCTTC. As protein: CASSYGLAVDNEQFF.

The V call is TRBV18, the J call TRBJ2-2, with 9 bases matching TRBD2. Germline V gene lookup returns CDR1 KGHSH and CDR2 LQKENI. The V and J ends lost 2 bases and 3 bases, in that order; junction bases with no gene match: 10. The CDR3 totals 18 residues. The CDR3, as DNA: TGTGCCAGCTCACCATGGTTTAGCGGGAGTTCGTACACCGGGGAGCTGTTTTTT. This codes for CASSPWFSGSSYTGELFF.

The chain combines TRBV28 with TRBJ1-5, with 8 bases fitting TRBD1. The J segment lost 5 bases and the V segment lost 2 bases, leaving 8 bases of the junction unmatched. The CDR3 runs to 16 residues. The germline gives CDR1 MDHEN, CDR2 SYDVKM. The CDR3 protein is CASSLIPRQGYQPQHF. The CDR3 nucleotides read TGTGCCAGCAGTTTAATACCAAGACAGGGGTATCAGCCCCAGCATTTT. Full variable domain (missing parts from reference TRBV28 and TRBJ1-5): DVKVTQSSRYLVKRTGEKVFLECVQDMDHENMFWYRQDPGLGLRLIYFSYDVKMKEKGDIPEGYSVSREKKERFSLILESASTNQTSMYLCASSLIPRQGYQPQHFGDGTRLSIL.

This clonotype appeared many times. The CDR3 nucleotides are TGTGCCAGCAGTCCCAATGACAGCAATCAGCCCCAGCATTTT. Amino acids: CASSPNDSNQPQHF. The chain combines TRBV2 with TRBJ1-5; D not certain. The germline V and J ends were trimmed by 5 bases and 1 base, with 9 bases remaining between them. Germline CDR1 and CDR2: SNHLY and FYNNEI. The CDR3 runs 14 residues.

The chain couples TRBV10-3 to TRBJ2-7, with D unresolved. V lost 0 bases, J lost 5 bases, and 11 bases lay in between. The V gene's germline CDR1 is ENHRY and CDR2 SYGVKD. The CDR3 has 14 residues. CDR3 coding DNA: TGTGCCATCAGTGAGTCGCAAGGGTCCCACGAGCAGTACTTC. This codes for CAISESQGSHEQYF.

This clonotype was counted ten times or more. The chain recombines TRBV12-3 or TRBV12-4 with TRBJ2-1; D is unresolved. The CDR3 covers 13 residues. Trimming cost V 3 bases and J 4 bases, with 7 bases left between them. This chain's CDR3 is CASSFRRYNEQFF. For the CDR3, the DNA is TGTGCCAGCAGTTTTCGGCGGTACAATGAGCAGTTCTTC.

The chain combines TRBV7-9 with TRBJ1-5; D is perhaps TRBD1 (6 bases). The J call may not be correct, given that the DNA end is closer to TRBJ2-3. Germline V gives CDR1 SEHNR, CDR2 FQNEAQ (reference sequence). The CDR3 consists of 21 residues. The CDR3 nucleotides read TGTGCCAGCAGCTTAGAGGCGGTTAAGGGCAGGGGAGCAGGTCGTGATCAGCCCCAGTATTTT. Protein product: CASSLEAVKGRGAGRDQPQYF.

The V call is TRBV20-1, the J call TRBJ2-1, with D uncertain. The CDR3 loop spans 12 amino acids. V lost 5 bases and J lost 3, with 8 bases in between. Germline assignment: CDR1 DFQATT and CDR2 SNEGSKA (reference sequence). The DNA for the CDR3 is TGCAGTGCTGGACCCGGCTACAATGAGCAGTTCTTC. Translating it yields CSAGPGYNEQFF.

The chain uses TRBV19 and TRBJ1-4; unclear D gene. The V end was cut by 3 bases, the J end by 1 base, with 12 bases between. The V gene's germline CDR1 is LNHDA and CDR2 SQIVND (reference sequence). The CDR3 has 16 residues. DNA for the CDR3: TGTGCCAGTAGTATCCCCCAATCGGGAACTAATGAAAAACTGTTTTTT. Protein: CASSIPQSGTNEKLFF.

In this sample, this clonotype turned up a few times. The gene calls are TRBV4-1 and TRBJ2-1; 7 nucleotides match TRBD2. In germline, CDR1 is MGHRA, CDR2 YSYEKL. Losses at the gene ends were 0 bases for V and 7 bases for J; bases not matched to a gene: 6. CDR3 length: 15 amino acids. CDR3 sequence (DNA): TGCGCCAGCAGCCAAGATAGGATTAGCGGGAATGAGCAGTTCTTC. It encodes CASSQDRISGNEQFF.

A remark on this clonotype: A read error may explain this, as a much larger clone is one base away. The CDR3 DNA sequence: TGTGCCAGTAGTATAAAAGGGGTAGGGATTGAAGCTTTCTTT. Translated, it gives CASSIKGVGIEAFF. The rearrangement joins TRBV19 to TRBJ1-1; maybe TRBD1 (5 bases). The CDR3 runs 14 residues. V lost 2 bases to trimming and J lost 7 bases, with 14 bases between them. Germline V CDR1 and CDR2: LNHDA, SQIVND (reference sequence).

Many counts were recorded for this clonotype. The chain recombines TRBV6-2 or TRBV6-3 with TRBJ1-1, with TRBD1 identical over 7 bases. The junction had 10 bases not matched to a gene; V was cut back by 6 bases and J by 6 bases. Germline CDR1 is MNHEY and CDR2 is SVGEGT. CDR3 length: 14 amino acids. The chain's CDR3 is CASRTGTAEAEAFF. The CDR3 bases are TGTGCCAGCAGAACCGGGACAGCGGAGGCTGAAGCTTTCTTT.

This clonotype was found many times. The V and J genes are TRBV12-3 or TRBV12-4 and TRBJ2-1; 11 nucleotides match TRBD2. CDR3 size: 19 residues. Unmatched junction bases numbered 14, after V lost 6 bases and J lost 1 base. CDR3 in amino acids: CASRGLGLAGFGSYNEQFF. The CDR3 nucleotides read TGTGCCAGCAGGGGGCTAGGACTAGCGGGTTTTGGATCCTACAATGAGCAGTTCTTC.

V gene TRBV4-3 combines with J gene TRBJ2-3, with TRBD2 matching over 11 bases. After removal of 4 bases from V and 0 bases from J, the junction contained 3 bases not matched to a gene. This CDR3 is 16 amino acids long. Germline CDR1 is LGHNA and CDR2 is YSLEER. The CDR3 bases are TGCGCCAGCAGCCCGGGACTAGCGGATAGCACAGATACGCAGTATTTT. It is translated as CASSPGLADSTDTQYF.